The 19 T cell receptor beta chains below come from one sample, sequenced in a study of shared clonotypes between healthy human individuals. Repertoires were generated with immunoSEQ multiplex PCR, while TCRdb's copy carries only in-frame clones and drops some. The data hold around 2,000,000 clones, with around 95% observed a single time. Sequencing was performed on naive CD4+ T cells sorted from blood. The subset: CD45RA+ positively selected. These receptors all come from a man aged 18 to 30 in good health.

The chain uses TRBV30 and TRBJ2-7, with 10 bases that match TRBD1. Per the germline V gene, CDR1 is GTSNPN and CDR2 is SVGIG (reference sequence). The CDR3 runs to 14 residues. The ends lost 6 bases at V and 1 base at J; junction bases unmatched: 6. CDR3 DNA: TGTGCCTGCAGGGACAGGGGTTCTTCCTACGAGCAGTACTTC. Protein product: CACRDRGSSYEQYF.

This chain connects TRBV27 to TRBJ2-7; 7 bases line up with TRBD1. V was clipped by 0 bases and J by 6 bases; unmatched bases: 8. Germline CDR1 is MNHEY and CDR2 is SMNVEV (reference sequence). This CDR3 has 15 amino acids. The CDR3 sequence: CASSLSTGVLAEQYF. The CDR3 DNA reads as TGTGCCAGCAGTTTATCAACAGGGGTCCTGGCCGAGCAGTACTTC.

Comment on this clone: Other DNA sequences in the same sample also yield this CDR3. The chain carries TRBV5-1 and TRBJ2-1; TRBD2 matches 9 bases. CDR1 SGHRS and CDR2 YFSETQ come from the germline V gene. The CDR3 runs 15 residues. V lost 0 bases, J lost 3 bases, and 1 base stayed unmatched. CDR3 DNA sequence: TGCGCCAGCAGCTTGGCTAGCGGGAACTACAATGAGCAGTTCTTC. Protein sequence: CASSLASGNYNEQFF.

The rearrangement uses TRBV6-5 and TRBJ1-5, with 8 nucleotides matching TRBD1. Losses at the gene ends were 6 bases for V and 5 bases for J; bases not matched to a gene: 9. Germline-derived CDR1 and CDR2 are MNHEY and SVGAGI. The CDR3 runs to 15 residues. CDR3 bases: TGTGCCAGCAGACCCGGTACAGGGGGGGATCAGCCCCAGCATTTT. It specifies CASRPGTGGDQPQHF.

The CDR3 loop reads CASVRDKTTNYGYTF. Written as DNA, the CDR3 is TGTGCCAGCGTAAGGGACAAGACAACTAACTATGGCTACACCTTC. The chain has TRBV28 and TRBJ1-2, with D maybe TRBD1 (6 bases). This CDR3 spans 15 amino acids. Germline lookup yields CDR1 MDHEN and CDR2 SYDVKM. Deletions cut 8 bases from V and 0 bases from J, with 16 bases between.

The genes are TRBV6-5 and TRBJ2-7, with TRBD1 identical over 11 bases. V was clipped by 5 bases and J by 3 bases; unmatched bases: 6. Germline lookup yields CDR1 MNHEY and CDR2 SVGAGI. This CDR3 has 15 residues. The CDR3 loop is CASSPTGTGGYEQYF. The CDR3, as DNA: TGTGCCAGCAGTCCCACGGGGACAGGGGGCTACGAGCAGTACTTC.

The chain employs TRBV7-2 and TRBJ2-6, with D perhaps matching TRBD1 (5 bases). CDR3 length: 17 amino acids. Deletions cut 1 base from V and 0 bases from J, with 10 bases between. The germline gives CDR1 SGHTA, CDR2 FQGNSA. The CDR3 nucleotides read TGTGCCAGCAGCTTAGTGGGCAGGGCCTCTGGGGCCAACGTCCTGACTTTC. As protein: CASSLVGRASGANVLTF.

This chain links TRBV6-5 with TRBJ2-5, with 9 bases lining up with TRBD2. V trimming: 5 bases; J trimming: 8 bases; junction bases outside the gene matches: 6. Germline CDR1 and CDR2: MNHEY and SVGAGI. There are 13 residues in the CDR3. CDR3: CASSTGTSLTQYF. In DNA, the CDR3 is TGTGCCAGCAGTACCGGGACTAGCTTAACCCAGTACTTC.

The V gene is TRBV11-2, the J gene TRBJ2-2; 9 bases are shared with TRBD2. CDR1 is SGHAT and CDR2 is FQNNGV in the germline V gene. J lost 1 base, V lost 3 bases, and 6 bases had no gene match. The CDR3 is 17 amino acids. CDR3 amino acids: CASSFTGLAMNTGELFF. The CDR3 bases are TGTGCCAGCAGCTTTACGGGACTAGCTATGAACACCGGGGAGCTGTTTTTT.

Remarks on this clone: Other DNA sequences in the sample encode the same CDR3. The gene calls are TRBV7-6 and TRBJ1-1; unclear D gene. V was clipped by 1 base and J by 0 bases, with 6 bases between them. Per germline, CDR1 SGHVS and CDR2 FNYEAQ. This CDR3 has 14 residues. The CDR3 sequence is CASSLGGMNTEAFF. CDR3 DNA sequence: TGTGCCAGCAGCTTAGGCGGAATGAACACTGAAGCTTTCTTT.

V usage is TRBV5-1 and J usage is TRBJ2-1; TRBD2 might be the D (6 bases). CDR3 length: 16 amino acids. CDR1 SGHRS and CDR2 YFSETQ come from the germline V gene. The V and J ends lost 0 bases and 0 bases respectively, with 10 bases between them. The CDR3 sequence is CASSLDVTSSYNEQFF. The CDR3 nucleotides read TGCGCCAGCAGCTTGGACGTGACTAGCTCCTACAATGAGCAGTTCTTC.

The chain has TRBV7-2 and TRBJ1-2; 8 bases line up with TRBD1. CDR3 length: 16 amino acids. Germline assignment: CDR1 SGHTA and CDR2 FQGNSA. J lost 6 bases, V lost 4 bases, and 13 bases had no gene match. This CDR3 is CASSSQMSPGQDGYTF. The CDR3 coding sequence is TGTGCCAGCAGCTCACAGATGAGTCCGGGACAGGATGGCTACACCTTC.

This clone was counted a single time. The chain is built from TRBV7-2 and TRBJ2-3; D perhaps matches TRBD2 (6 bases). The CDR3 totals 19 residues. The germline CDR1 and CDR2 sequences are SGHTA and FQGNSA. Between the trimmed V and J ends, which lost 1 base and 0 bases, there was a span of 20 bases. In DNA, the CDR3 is TGTGCCAGCAGCTTAGTAGGCCAATTAGGGAGCGGGAGCACAGATACGCAGTATTTT. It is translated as CASSLVGQLGSGSTDTQYF.

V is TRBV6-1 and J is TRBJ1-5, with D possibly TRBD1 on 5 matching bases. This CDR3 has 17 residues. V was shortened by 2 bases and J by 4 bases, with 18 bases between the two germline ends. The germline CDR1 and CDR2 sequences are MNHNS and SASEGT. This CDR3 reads CASSEMGGTQTNQPQHF. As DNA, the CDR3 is TGTGCCAGCAGTGAAATGGGGGGGACGCAAACGAATCAGCCCCAGCATTTT.

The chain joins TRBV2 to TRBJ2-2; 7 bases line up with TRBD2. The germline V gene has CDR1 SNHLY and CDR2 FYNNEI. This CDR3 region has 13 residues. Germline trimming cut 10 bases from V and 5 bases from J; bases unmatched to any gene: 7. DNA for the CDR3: TGTGCCACGAGACTAGCATATACCGGGGAGCTGTTTTTT. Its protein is CATRLAYTGELFF.

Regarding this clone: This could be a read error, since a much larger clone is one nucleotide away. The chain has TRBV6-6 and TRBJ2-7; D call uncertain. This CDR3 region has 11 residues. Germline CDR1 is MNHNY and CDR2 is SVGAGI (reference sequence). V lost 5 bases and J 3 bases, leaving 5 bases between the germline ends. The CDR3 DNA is TGTGCCAGCAGTGATTACTACGAGCAGTACTTC. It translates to CASSDYYEQYF.

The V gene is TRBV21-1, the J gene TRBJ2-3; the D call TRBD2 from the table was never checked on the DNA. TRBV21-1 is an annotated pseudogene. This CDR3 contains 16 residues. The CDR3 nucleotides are TGTGCCAGCAGCAAAGTGCAGCGGGAGGGCACAGATACGCAGTATTTT. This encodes CASSKVQREGTDTQYF.

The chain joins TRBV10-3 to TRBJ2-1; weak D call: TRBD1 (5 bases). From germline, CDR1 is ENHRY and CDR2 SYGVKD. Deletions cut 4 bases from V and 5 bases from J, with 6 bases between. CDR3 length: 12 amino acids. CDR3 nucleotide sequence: TGTGCCATCAGTGCAGGGAACAATGAGCAGTTCTTC. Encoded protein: CAISAGNNEQFF.

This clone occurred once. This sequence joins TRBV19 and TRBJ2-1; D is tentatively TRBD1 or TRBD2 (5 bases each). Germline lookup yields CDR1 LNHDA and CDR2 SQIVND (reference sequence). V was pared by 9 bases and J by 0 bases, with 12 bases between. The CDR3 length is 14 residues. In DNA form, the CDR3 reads TGTGCCAGCAGACGGGGCATCTCCTACAATGAGCAGTTCTTC. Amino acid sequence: CASRRGISYNEQFF. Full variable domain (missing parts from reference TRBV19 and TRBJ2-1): DGGITQSPKYLFRKEGQNVTLSCEQNLNHDAMYWYRQDPGQGLRLIYYSQIVNDFQKGDIAEGYSVSREKKESFPLTVTSAQKNPTAFYLCASRRGISYNEQFFGPGTRLTVL.